This T cell receptor beta chain was identified in a study of blood T cells in healthy people across ages. This clonotype was picked up many times. Its matching antigen is unknown. Whole-study results and caveats: Changes in expanded clonotypes were possibly confounded, as the CMV status of donors was unknown. No conclusive comparison of naive versus antigen-experienced cells was possible with unsorted PBMCs.

Per the germline V gene, CDR1 is DFQATT and CDR2 is SNEGSKA (reference sequence). The CDR3 totals 12 residues. V was pared by 6 bases and J by 0 bases, with 9 bases between. Primers used in a second PCR of roughly 6 to 12 cycles were a sample-barcoded 5' primer and a J-beta primer mix. Paired-end reads containing CDR3 totaled no fewer than 2.5 million for each sample. TCRdb itself ran the 5' RACE reads through MiXCR, one entry per CDR3 protein. The sample shows some 1.5 million distinct CDR3 sequences, roughly 30% of them seen only once. The chain couples TRBV20-1 to TRBJ2-7; a weak D match, TRBD1 (5 bases). The specimen was blood. The clonotype was recovered from a woman in her twenties or thirties in good health. The CDR3 DNA reads as TGCAGTGCGTCGCAGGGCTCCTACGAGCAGTACTTC. Protein: CSASQGSYEQYF.